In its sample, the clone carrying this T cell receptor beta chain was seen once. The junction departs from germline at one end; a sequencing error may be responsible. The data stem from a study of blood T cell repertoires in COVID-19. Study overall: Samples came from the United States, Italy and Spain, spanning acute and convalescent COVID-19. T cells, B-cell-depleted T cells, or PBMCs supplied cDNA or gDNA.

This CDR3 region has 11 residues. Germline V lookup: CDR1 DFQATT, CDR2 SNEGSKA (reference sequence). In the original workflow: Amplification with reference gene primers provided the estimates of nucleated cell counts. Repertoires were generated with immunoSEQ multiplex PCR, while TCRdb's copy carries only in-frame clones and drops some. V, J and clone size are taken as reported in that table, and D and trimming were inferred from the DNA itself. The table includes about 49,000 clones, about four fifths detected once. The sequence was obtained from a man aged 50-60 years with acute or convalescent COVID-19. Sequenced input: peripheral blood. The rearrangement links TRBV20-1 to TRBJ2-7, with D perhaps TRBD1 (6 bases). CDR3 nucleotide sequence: TGCAGTGCTAGAGAACAGGGCCCCTTATTCTTC. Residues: CSAREQGPLFF.